These 4 T cell receptor beta chains share one sample of origin, sequenced in a study of CD8 T cells in ankylosing spondylitis. Using its own MiXCR run on the 5' RACE reads, TCRdb lists one record per CDR3 protein. There are around 300,000 distinct CDR3 sequences in the sample; roughly 10% occur only once, and roughly 9.1% lies in the top ten. The material sequenced was blood, either unsorted or a sorted T cell fraction (not recorded which). The origin of the receptors is a female donor with ankylosing spondylitis or in good health (not recorded which).

This clonotype was recorded many times. This sequence joins TRBV20-1 and TRBJ2-7; a weak D match, TRBD1 (7 bases). The germline gives CDR1 DFQATT, CDR2 SNEGSKA (reference sequence). Trimming removed 0 bases at V and 4 bases at J, with 13 bases between. The CDR3 length is 14 residues. This CDR3 is CSARDLPGGYEQYF. The CDR3 DNA reads TGCAGTGCTAGAGATTTACCAGGGGGGTACGAGCAGTACTTC.

Of note for this clonotype: Given a much more abundant clone one base away, this may be a read error. The chain uses TRBV5-1 and TRBJ1-4; possibly TRBD1 for D (5 bases). The ends were cut back, 2 bases at V and 7 bases at J, with 18 bases in the middle. This CDR3 is built from 16 residues. The germline gives CDR1 SGHRS, CDR2 YFSETQ. CDR3 sequence reads: CASSFRGGGSIEKLFF. The CDR3 nucleotides read TGCGCCAGCAGCTTCCGCGGGGGTGGCTCTATTGAAAAACTGTTTTTT.

Ten or more counts support this clonotype. The chain is built from TRBV12-3 or TRBV12-4 and TRBJ2-1, with 9 nucleotides matching TRBD1. The junction had 7 bases not matched to a gene; V was cut back by 4 bases and J by 6 bases. The CDR3 is made up of 15 amino acids. The CDR3 sequence: CASSSTGGFGNEQFF. CDR3 coding DNA: TGTGCCAGCAGTTCGACAGGGGGATTCGGCAATGAGCAGTTCTTC.

This clonotype was counted at least ten times. The V call is TRBV7-9, the J call TRBJ2-3; D is tentatively TRBD1 or TRBD2 (5 bases each). The CDR3 consists of 11 residues. The germline V gene has CDR1 SEHNR and CDR2 FQNEAQ (reference sequence). CDR3 sequence reads: CAGVITDTQYF. CDR3 in DNA: TGTGCGGGGGTAATTACAGATACGCAGTATTTT. The variable domain in full, with the rest retrieved from reference TRBV7-9 and TRBJ2-3, is DTGVSQNPRHKITKRGQNVTFRCDPISEHNRLYWYRQTLGQGPEFLTYFQNEAQLEKSRLLSDRFSAERPKGSFSTLEIQRTEQGDSAMYLCAGVITDTQYFGPGTRLTVL.